The 18 T cell receptor beta chains in this list originate from one sample, sequenced in a study of tumor and adjacent non-tumor tissue in lung cancer. Three rounds of nested PCR, following a modified ARM-PCR protocol, produced the TCRbeta library. MiXCR, run by TCRdb on the multiplex PCR reads, gives a single entry per CDR3 protein. Counted here are about 110,000 distinct CDR3 sequences, 84% occurring once; the ten biggest clones make up approximately 22%. RNA was extracted from bulk tissue without any cell sorting. Sequences were obtained from lung tumor tissue. These receptors were taken from an older man with non-small cell lung cancer.

The rearrangement joins TRBV6-6 to TRBJ1-5; 8 bases are a match to TRBD1. The CDR3 is 18 amino acids. J was trimmed by 9 bases and V by 0 bases; bases with no gene match: 16. Germline values: CDR1 MNHNY, CDR2 SVGAGI (reference sequence). Here the CDR3 reads CASSYSDRGAGRPWPQHF. The CDR3 bases are TGTGCCAGCAGTTACTCAGACAGGGGAGCAGGGAGGCCATGGCCCCAGCATTTT.

This clonotype has more than one count but fewer than ten. The genes are TRBV5-4 and TRBJ2-3, with D possibly matching TRBD2 (5 bases). In germline, CDR1 is SGHNT, CDR2 YYREEE (reference sequence). V lost 0 bases, J lost 6 bases, and 17 bases lay in between. CDR3 length: 16 amino acids. The CDR3 loop is CASSLGLVGVTDTQYF. The DNA for the CDR3 is TGTGCCAGCAGCTTGGGTCTAGTGGGAGTTACCGATACGCAGTATTTT.

This chain uses TRBV11-1 with TRBJ2-5, with TRBD2 matching over 7 bases. CDR3 length equals 13 residues. Germline-derived CDR1 and CDR2 are SGHAT and FQDESV (reference sequence). V dropped 11 bases and J dropped 9; count of bases not matched to a gene: 15. Written as DNA, the CDR3 is TGTGCCTACAGCTTAACGTGGGGGGGATCCCAGTACTTC. Its translation is CAYSLTWGGSQYF.

Points on this clonotype: Its ends do not fully match the called genes, so a read error is possible. The chain combines TRBV7-8 with TRBJ2-6, with D possibly TRBD1 on 6 matching bases. The CDR3 runs to 17 residues. Germline lookup yields CDR1 SGHVS and CDR2 FQNEAQ. CDR3 amino acids: CASGLMPGATGANVLIF. As DNA, the CDR3 is TGTGCCAGCGGCTTAATGCCAGGGGCTACTGGGGCCAACGTCCTGATTTTC.

In regard to this clonotype: The conserved final phenylalanine or tryptophan is absent from the CDR3, which likely points to a read error. CDR3 sequence: CSVEDPWQGLGGYTL. The DNA for the CDR3 is TGCAGCGTTGAAGACCCCTGGCAGGGCTTAGGCGGCTACACCTTA. J is TRBJ1-2 and V is TRBV29-1; TRBD1 is a possible D gene (5 bases). Trimming shortened V by 0 bases and J by 8 bases, and 19 bases separated the two germline ends. The germline V gene encodes CDR1 SQVTM and CDR2 ANQGSEA. The CDR3 extends over 15 amino acids.

The V and J genes are TRBV6-2 or TRBV6-3 and TRBJ2-3, with D possibly matching TRBD1 (5 bases). V dropped 2 bases and J dropped 14 bases, with 29 bases sitting between them. CDR1 is MNHEY, CDR2 SVGEGT, per germline. There are 17 residues in the CDR3. The CDR3 nucleotides are TGTGCCAGCAGTTACCCGATGACAGTGGGCCACCAGGATACGTGGTATTTT. Its translation: CASSYPMTVGHQDTWYF.

The V call is TRBV5-5, the J call TRBJ1-1; D possibly corresponds to TRBD1 (5 bases). The V end was cut by 6 bases, the J end by 5 bases, with 17 bases between. CDR3 length: 14 residues. The V gene's germline CDR1 is SGHKS and CDR2 YYEKEE (reference sequence). CDR3 amino acids: CASTGRVRETEAFF. Here the CDR3 DNA reads TGTGCCAGCACGGGACGGGTCCGGGAAACTGAAGCTTTCTTT.

A word on this clonotype: The CDR3 does not end in the conserved phenylalanine or tryptophan, so this is likely a read error. The CDR3 reads CASSYLDTQKAFI. The CDR3 DNA follows: TGTGCCAGCAGTTATCTGGACACACAGAAAGCTTTCATT. This chain joins TRBV12-3 or TRBV12-4 and TRBJ1-1; a weak D match, TRBD1 (5 bases). V lost 4 bases, J lost 9 bases, and 15 bases lay in between. CDR3 length: 13 residues.

CDR3 nucleotide sequence: TGTGCCTTCACTGGGCGGGCTGCCCCGGCTACCGGGGAGCTGTTTTTT. Protein sequence: CAFTGRAAPATGELFF. J is TRBJ2-2 and V is TRBV10-3; D may be TRBD2 (5 bases). V was shortened by 11 bases and J by 5 bases, with 24 bases between the two germline ends. The CDR3 spans 16 residues. The germline gives CDR1 ENHRY, CDR2 SYGVKD.

Regarding this clonotype: One end of the junction varies from germline; a read error may be responsible. The chain's CDR3 is CSAGVAEGTGELFF. In nucleotides, the CDR3 is TGTAGCGCTGGCGTAGCGGAGGGCACCGGGGAGCTGTTTTTT. The chain joins TRBV29-1 to TRBJ2-2, with D perhaps TRBD2 (6 bases). CDR1 is SQVTM and CDR2 is ANQGSEA in the germline V gene. There are 14 residues in the CDR3.

A remark on this clonotype: Since no conserved phenylalanine or tryptophan closes the CDR3, a read error is the likely cause. The chain couples TRBV20-1 to TRBJ2-4; no firm D call. The CDR3 spans 13 residues. Per germline, CDR1 DFQATT and CDR2 SNEGSKA (reference sequence). The CDR3 sequence: CCASGYNKNIQYI. CDR3 bases: TGCTGTGCTAGTGGGTATAACAAAAACATTCAGTACATC.

The V and J genes are TRBV11-2 and TRBJ2-6; 11 bases align to TRBD1. Germline loops: CDR1 SGHAT, CDR2 FQNNGV. With 5 bases clipped from V and 13 bases from J, the junction kept 19 bases outside the gene matches. The CDR3 runs to 18 residues. CDR3 sequence: CASSPGTGGSRGAYVLTF. The CDR3 nucleotides read TGTGCCAGCAGCCCCGGGACAGGGGGTTCTCGTGGGGCCTATGTCCTGACTTTC.

The V gene is TRBV4-3, the J gene TRBJ1-1; tentative D call: TRBD1 (5 bases). The V gene's germline CDR1 is LGHNA and CDR2 YSLEER. The CDR3 has 16 amino acids. Trimming removed 11 bases from V and 4 bases from J, with 26 bases in between. The chain's CDR3 is CAGNQTSAGRGTEAFF. CDR3 nucleotides: TGCGCCGGCAACCAAACATCAGCAGGTAGGGGCACTGAAGCTTTCTTT.

Turning to this clonotype: Given a much more abundant clone one base away, this may be a read error. This chain connects TRBV28 to TRBJ1-6, with D hard to call. Germline values: CDR1 MDHEN, CDR2 SYDVKM. The length of the CDR3 is 17 residues. V gave up 5 bases and J gave up 0 bases, with 14 bases separating them. Written as DNA, the CDR3 is TGTGCCAGCAGTCTAGTAGGAGCGTTCTCCTATAATTCACCCCTCCACTTT. It yields the protein CASSLVGAFSYNSPLHF.

This clonotype turned up a few times. One junction end disagrees with the germline gene, perhaps due to a read error. V gene TRBV11-2 combines with J gene TRBJ2-1, with D hard to call. There are 14 residues in the CDR3. The germline V gene has CDR1 SGHAT and CDR2 FQNNGV. CDR3 loop: CASSLVRQYNEQFF. For the CDR3, the DNA is TGTGCCAGCAGCTTAGTGAGACAATACAATGAGCAGTTCTTT.

The chain links TRBV20-1 to TRBJ2-1; 8 nucleotides align to TRBD2. This CDR3 spans 17 amino acids. V trimming: 7 bases; J trimming: 8 bases; junction bases outside the gene matches: 22. Per the germline V gene, CDR1 is DFQATT and CDR2 is SNEGSKA (reference sequence). CDR3 in DNA: TGCAGTGTTGGAGATCCCAACGGGGGGGCCGGTTGGGATGAGCAGTTCTTC. Amino acid sequence: CSVGDPNGGAGWDEQFF.

With regard to this clonotype: One base away lies a much larger clone, so this may be a sequencing read error. This chain joins TRBV20-1 and TRBJ1-3, with D tentatively TRBD1 (6 bases). Germline V CDR1 and CDR2: DFQATT, SNEGSKA (reference sequence). The CDR3 is made up of 15 amino acids. CDR3 DNA sequence: TGCAGTGCTAGAGCGGAAGGGGGGGATGGAAGCACCATATATTTT. This codes for CSARAEGGDGSTIYF.

The chain uses TRBV4-1 and TRBJ1-1; D uncertain. The V end lost 0 bases, the J end lost 7 bases, and 12 bases lay between the germline ends. CDR3 length equals 14 residues. Germline assignment: CDR1 MGHRA and CDR2 YSYEKL. The CDR3 nucleotides are TGCGCCAGCAGCCAAGATAGTATGAACGTTGAAGCTTTCTTT. It yields the protein CASSQDSMNVEAFF.